The sequence of this TCR beta chain was determined in a study of T cells after posttransplantation cyclophosphamide. Looked up from germline, CDR1 is SGHDT and CDR2 is YYEEEE. The CDR3 runs 17 residues. Germline trimming cut 0 bases from V and 2 bases from J; bases unmatched to any gene: 5. The repertoire was sequenced with immunoSEQ multiplex PCR; TCRdb's copy has only in-frame clones and lacks some. The sample includes 37,000 or so clones, none of them occurring once. The sequence came from a man younger than 45 in good health and a related stem cell transplant donor. Sequencing was carried out using PBMCs. The V gene is TRBV5-6, the J gene TRBJ2-5; 12 nucleotides line up with TRBD2. The DNA of the CDR3 is TGTGCCAGCAGCTTGGCTGGGCTAGCGGGGGGGCAAGAGACCCAGTACTTC. This codes for CASSLAGLAGGQETQYF.